The clone carrying this TCR beta chain was counted at least ten times. A read error is possible here, since a much larger clone lies one base away. This CDR3 contains 14 residues. V was cut by 4 bases and J by 7 bases, with 17 bases left in between. This record comes from a study of tumor-infiltrating lymphocytes in oesophageal squamous cell carcinoma. TCRdb reprocessed the PCR reads via MiXCR and lists one record per CDR3 protein. The data show tens of thousands of distinct CDR3 sequences, around two fifths seen once. The source is a male donor with esophageal squamous cell carcinoma. The genes are TRBV12-3 or TRBV12-4 and TRBJ2-7, with D possibly being TRBD2 (6 bases). Sequenced: esophageal tumor tissue. The CDR3 region has the DNA TGTGCCAGCAGTTGGGCTAGCGTGTACAATGAGCAGTACTTC. It translates to CASSWASVYNEQYF.